This T cell receptor (beta chain) was found in a study of identical twins. Overall study results and limits: Memory repertoires lacked the insertion deficit that abundant cord blood beta clonotypes showed. The study found weaker excess twin sharing in beta out-of-frame sequences.

With respect to this clonotype: The antigen remains unidentified.

One entry per CDR3 protein results from TCRdb running MiXCR on the 5' RACE reads. The sample consists of 250,000 or so distinct CDR3 sequences, about 8% of them appearing once. Deletions cut 7 bases from V and 7 bases from J, with 10 bases between. The CDR3 covers 12 residues. The germline gives CDR1 SNHLY, CDR2 FYNNEI. These same data were also listed under a study on yellow fever vaccine responses in identical twins. That source notes: Vaccine T cell responses of twins reportedly seemed partly convergent and partly personalized.

J is TRBJ2-2 and V is TRBV2; D is undetermined. Sequenced sample: CD8+ T cells sorted from blood. This TCR was sampled from a woman younger than 35 in good health. The CDR3 DNA sequence: TGTGCCAGCACCCCCCTGGGCGGGGAGCTGTTTTTT. It is translated as CASTPLGGELFF. The full variable domain, completed using reference TRBV2 and TRBJ2-2, is EPEVTQTPSHQVTQMGQEVILRCVPISNHLYFYWYRQILGQKVEFLVSFYNNEISEKSEIFDDQFSVERPDGSNFTLKIRSTKLEDSAMYFCASTPLGGELFFGEGSRLTVL.